The next 7 T cell receptor beta chains were all read from a single sample in a study of T cell repertoires in cytomegalovirus infection. These receptors are not linked to any known antigen. TCRdb itself ran the reads through MiXCR, one entry per CDR3 protein. Among hundreds of thousands of distinct CDR3 sequences listed, around a third were seen once. The sequences come from cultured PBMCs, collected from culture after CMV antigen stimulation. Receptor source: a human donor in good health (CMV status not recorded). Some clones in this sample may be carry-over from other donors' samples.

This chain connects TRBV20-1 to TRBJ1-2, with D possibly matching TRBD1 (5 bases). CDR3 length equals 14 residues. The germline V gene has CDR1 DFQATT and CDR2 SNEGSKA (reference sequence). Trimming took 3 bases from V and 2 from J, leaving 13 bases between them. CDR3 protein: CSASQGTSNYGYTF. The CDR3 DNA follows: TGCAGTGCTAGTCAGGGCACGTCCAACTATGGCTACACCTTC.

The rearrangement joins TRBV12-3 or TRBV12-4 to TRBJ2-3; 10 bases agree with TRBD2. Trimming removed 6 bases from V and 4 bases from J; junction bases left unmatched: 7. There are 15 residues in the CDR3. Here the CDR3 DNA reads TGTGCCAGCAGCGGCGGGAGCGGGGGGGCAGATACGCAGTATTTT. It is translated as CASSGGSGGADTQYF.

This sequence joins TRBV20-1 and TRBJ2-1; 7 bases align to TRBD2. Germline lookup yields CDR1 DFQATT and CDR2 SNEGSKA (reference sequence). CDR3 size: 14 residues. The V gene end was trimmed by 1 base and the J gene end by 6 bases; junction bases not matched to a gene: 6. CDR3 coding DNA: TGCAGTGCTAGAGCCCCGGGGGGTCCCAATGAGCAGTTCTTC. This gives the protein CSARAPGGPNEQFF.

The chain has TRBV7-2 and TRBJ2-1; TRBD1 matches at 7 bases. Germline-derived CDR1 and CDR2 are SGHTA and FQGNSA. The CDR3 is made up of 15 amino acids. J lost 8 bases, V lost 5 bases, and 12 bases had no gene match. The CDR3 is CASSQRDKGAHEQFF. CDR3 coding DNA: TGTGCCAGCAGCCAACGGGACAAGGGGGCACATGAGCAGTTCTTC. The full variable domain, completed using reference TRBV7-2 and TRBJ2-1, is GAGVSQSPSNKVTEKGKDVELRCDPISGHTALYWYRQSLGQGLEFLIYFQGNSAPDKSGLPSDRFSAERTGGSVSTLTIQRTQQEDSAVYLCASSQRDKGAHEQFFGPGTRLTVL.

In this sample, this clonotype turned up a few times. V is TRBV7-9 and J is TRBJ2-7; 8 bases map to TRBD2. Per germline, CDR1 SEHNR and CDR2 FQNEAQ (reference sequence). The CDR3 is 15 amino acids. J was trimmed by 2 bases and V by 5 bases; bases with no gene match: 8. CDR3 nucleotides: TGTGCCAGCAGCCCCGTCGGGGGGGATACCTACGAGCAGTACTTC. Its protein is CASSPVGGDTYEQYF.

The chain links TRBV7-9 to TRBJ1-3; 8 bases fit TRBD1. The length of the CDR3 is 13 residues. The germline V gene has CDR1 SEHNR and CDR2 FQNEAQ (reference sequence). V was pared by 5 bases and J by 10 bases, with 7 bases of the junction left unmatched. CDR3 nucleotides: TGTGCCAGCAGCCCCAGTCGGACAGGGACCATATATTTT. It yields the protein CASSPSRTGTIYF.

This clonotype was seen a handful of times. V and J are TRBV4-3 and TRBJ2-2; D is undetermined. The ends were cut back, 1 base at V and 0 bases at J, with 12 bases in the middle. CDR1 is LGHNA and CDR2 is YSLEER in the germline V gene. The CDR3 spans 17 residues. CDR3 nucleotides: TGCGCCAGCAGCCAAGCCCCGTCCGGGCCGAACACCGGGGAGCTGTTTTTT. Translating it yields CASSQAPSGPNTGELFF.